Listed below are T cell receptor beta chains from one sample, sequenced in a study of tumor-infiltrating lymphocytes in primary liver carcinoma. TCRdb redid the calling of the multiplex PCR reads with MiXCR, one entry per CDR3 protein. Among roughly 50,000 distinct CDR3 sequences, around 79% were seen once, and the ten largest hold roughly 26%. Sequencing was done on a sample of liver tumor tissue from sampling region 2. These receptors were taken from a man aged 40-49 years with primary liver carcinoma and hepatitis B virus infection. Both conserved end residues are part of each CDR3. D genes are given only for firm matches. Only some rows state a clone size, as once, few, many or a class for expanded clones.

J gene,CDR3 length,V gene,clone size,D gene,CDR3 protein,CDR3 DNA
TRBJ2-3,15,TRBV10-3,-,-,CVISEATSSTVTQYF,TGTGTCATCAGTGAGGCTACTTCAAGCACAGTTACGCAGTATTTT
TRBJ2-7,17,TRBV7-2,-,TRBD2,CASSLGTSGRYKDEQYF,TGTGCCAGCAGCTTAGGGACTAGCGGGAGGTATAAGGACGAGCAGTACTTC
TRBJ2-3,13,TRBV6-5,-,-,CAISKTRPDTQYF,TGTGCCATCAGTAAGACTAGGCCAGATACGCAGTATTTT
TRBJ1-5,15,TRBV28,many,-,CASSLQGGGNQPQHF,TGTGCCAGCAGCCTTCAGGGAGGGGGCAATCAGCCCCAGCATTTT
TRBJ2-7,12,TRBV6-1,-,-,CGSEWVFYEQYF,TGTGGCAGTGAATGGGTTTTCTACGAGCAGTACTTC
TRBJ1-1,14,TRBV19,-,-,CASCIKGGDTEAFF,TGTGCCAGTTGTATCAAGGGGGGGGACACTGAAGCTTTCTTT
TRBJ2-5,12,TRBV29-1,many,TRBD2,CSVAGGKETQYF,TGCAGCGTAGCCGGGGGGAAAGAGACCCAGTACTTC
TRBJ1-6,15,TRBV7-8,-,TRBD1,CASSLRGQGSLPLHF,TGTGCCAGCAGCTTAAGGGGACAGGGGAGTTTACCCCTCCACTTT
TRBJ2-2,13,TRBV4-1,-,-,CASRQGQDGELLF,TGCGCCAGCAGACAAGGACAAGACGGGGAGCTGCTTTTT
TRBJ2-3,15,TRBV6-1,-,TRBD2,CANNLEGRALDTQYF,TGTGCCAACAACTTGGAGGGGAGGGCGTTAGATACGCAGTATTTT
TRBJ2-2,15,TRBV6-5,-,-,CARSYAVDGTWELFF,TGCGCCAGAAGTTACGCAGTGGACGGCACCTGGGAGCTGTTCTTT
TRBJ2-1,13,TRBV28,many,TRBD1,CAIRQGPVKEQFF,TGTGCCATTAGACAGGGGCCCGTAAAGGAGCAGTTCTTC
TRBJ2-1,14,TRBV29-1,-,TRBD2,CSGGLAGLSNEQSF,TGCAGCGGCGGACTAGCGGGATTGTCAAACGAGCAGTCCTTC
TRBJ2-1,12,TRBV12-3/TRBV12-4,-,-,CASRDSNNEQFF,TGTGCCAGCAGGGACTCAAACAATGAGCAGTTCTTC
TRBJ1-2,14,TRBV5-1,few,TRBD1,CASRLPGQGYGYTF,TGCGCCAGCAGACTGCCGGGACAGGGGTACGGCTACACCTTC
TRBJ1-6,15,TRBV11-2,-,-,CASSLQCSYNSPHHF,TGCGCCAGCAGCTTACAGTGCTCCTATAATTCACCCCACCACTTT
TRBJ2-1,12,TRBV29-1,-,-,CSLEDHGRAQFF,TGCAGCCTCGAAGATCACGGCCGTGCGCAGTTCTTC
TRBJ2-7,16,TRBV6-5,-,-,CASSCSGTCDSYEQYF,TGTGCCAGCAGTTGCTCGGGGACATGTGACTCCTACGAGCAGTACTTC
TRBJ1-1,15,TRBV5-6,-,-,CAGSGGDGMNTEAFF,TGTGCCGGCAGCGGAGGGGACGGAATGAACACTGAAGCTTTCTTC
TRBJ2-3,15,TRBV6-5,-,TRBD2,CASSYDAGGEDTHYF,TGTGCGAGCAGTTATGATGCGGGAGGGGAAGATACGCATTATTTT
TRBJ2-5,16,TRBV28,-,TRBD2,CAISTRLAGDQETQYF,TGCGCCATCAGTACTCGACTAGCGGGGGACCAAGAGACCCAGTACTTC
TRBJ2-7,15,TRBV11-1,once,-,CASSLQATVSYEQYF,TGTGCCAGCAGCCTACAGGCGACCGTGTCCTATGAGCAGTACTTC
TRBJ2-2,15,TRBV11-2,-,-,CASSWGSGHIGELFF,TGTGCCAGCAGCTGGGGAAGCGGACACATCGGGGAGCTGTTTTTT
TRBJ2-1,15,TRBV20-1,-,TRBD2,CNAASGGEGRDEQFF,TGCAATGCCGCCTCGGGGGGGGAAGGTCGCGATGAACAGTTCTTC
TRBJ2-1,13,TRBV5-4,-,-,CASSLGWNNEQFF,TGCGCCAGCAGCTTGGGTTGGAATAATGAGCAGTTCTTC
TRBJ1-4,16,TRBV5-1,many,-,CASSLDRVVPNEKLFF,TGCGCCAGCAGCTTGGACAGGGTAGTTCCTAATGAAAAACTGTTTTTT
TRBJ2-1,19,TRBV11-2,-,TRBD2,CASSLDSGLAGEVDNEQSF,TGTGCCAGCAGCTTAGATTCGGGGCTAGCGGGAGAAGTTGACAATGAGCAGTCCTTC
TRBJ2-1,15,TRBV29-1,-,-,CSVEPLAAYDNEQLF,TGCAGCGTTGAACCACTAGCTGCCTACGACAACGAGCAGCTCTTC
TRBJ2-7,12,TRBV6-2/TRBV6-3,once,-,CVNRDTYNEQYF,TGTGTCAACAGAGATACTTACAACGAGCAGTACTTC
TRBJ2-5,14,TRBV6-5,-,-,CASSHNLDQETQYF,TGTGCCAGCAGTCACAATCTCGACCAGGAGACCCAGTACTTC
TRBJ2-4,16,TRBV7-9,-,TRBD2,CASSSSGGLAKNIQYF,TGTGCCAGCAGCTCTTCAGGTGGACTAGCCAAAAACATCCAGTACTTC
TRBJ2-7,12,TRBV12-3/TRBV12-4,-,-,CTSSIGSYEQYF,TGTACCAGCTCGATAGGGAGCTACGAGCAGTACTTC
TRBJ1-3,13,TRBV6-5,-,-,CVSSQRGGNTIYF,TGTGTCAGTAGCCAGAGGGGTGGAAACACCATATATTTT
TRBJ2-7,15,TRBV7-3,-,TRBD2,CASSWTGGGYNEQYF,TGTGCCAGCAGTTGGACGGGGGGAGGGTACAATGAGCAGTACTTC
TRBJ2-7,14,TRBV29-1,-,TRBD1,CSVIAGGSPYERYF,TGCAGCGTTATAGCAGGGGGCAGCCCCTACGAACGGTACTTC
TRBJ2-7,13,TRBV6-1,-,-,CTSSERVLYGQYF,TGTACCAGCAGTGAACGGGTTTTATACGGGCAGTACTTC
TRBJ1-2,13,TRBV11-2,-,-,CASSLDTNYGYTF,TGTGCCAGCAGCTTAGACACTAACTATGGCTACACCTTC
TRBJ2-7,15,TRBV16,many,TRBD2,CASSRHSGGSYEQYF,TGTGCCAGCAGCCGGCACTCGGGCGGGAGTTACGAGCAGTACTTC